This T cell receptor beta chain originates from a study of blood T cells in healthy people across ages. Study-wide background: Roughly one uniquely barcoded beta molecule per two T cells was captured.

General observations from the study: It was found that TCR beta diversity correlated strongly with the percentage of naive T cells. Long-lived and aged donors differed, with more naive CD4+ cells and higher diversity in the long-lived.

A second PCR of roughly 7 to 11 cycles used a sample-barcoded 5' primer and a J-beta primer mix. TCRdb processed the 5' RACE reads anew with MiXCR; each CDR3 protein has one entry. Found here are approximately 1.5 million distinct CDR3 sequences, about 35% of them singletons; the top ten hold approximately 10%. This CDR3 contains 15 residues. V was clipped by 1 base and J by 0 bases, with 10 bases between them. Per the germline V gene, CDR1 is SEHNR and CDR2 is FQNEAQ (reference sequence). As concerns this clonotype: The target antigen is unknown.

The TCR sequence derives from a woman aged 30 to 39 in good health. The V and J genes are TRBV7-9 and TRBJ2-7; D not certain. The sample was blood. For the CDR3, the DNA is TGTGCCAGCAGCTTAGACTCCGGGTTCTCCTACGAGCAGTACTTC. Amino acid sequence: CASSLDSGFSYEQYF.